This is a list of T cell receptor beta chains from one sample in a study of blood T cells in healthy people across ages. TCRdb re-called the 5' RACE reads with MiXCR, one entry per CDR3 protein. The sample has 650,000 to 800,000 distinct CDR3 sequences; around 42% are singletons. Sequencing was carried out using blood. The source is a man aged 55-75 years in good health. CDR3s include the opening cysteine and the closing phenylalanine or tryptophan. Fields, in order: clone size, D gene, V gene, J gene, CDR3 protein, CDR3 DNA. D genes are given only for firm matches. Rows give clone size only sometimes, using once, few, many, or a class for an expanded clone.

abundance: NA; d_gene: NA; v_gene: TRBV6-5; j_gene: TRBJ2-1; CDR3aa: CASSYRHTLLGNEQFF; CDR3nt: TGTGCCAGCAGTTATAGACACACGCTTCTTGGCAATGAGCAGTTCTTC
abundance: NA; d_gene: NA; v_gene: TRBV5-1; j_gene: TRBJ2-3; CDR3aa: CASRPQQVRDTQYF; CDR3nt: TGCGCCAGCCGCCCCCAGCAGGTTAGGGATACGCAGTATTTT
abundance: NA; d_gene: NA; v_gene: TRBV25-1; j_gene: TRBJ2-7; CDR3aa: CASSGGDRFLYEQYF; CDR3nt: TGTGCCAGCAGTGGGGGAGACAGATTCCTCTACGAGCAGTACTTC
abundance: few; d_gene: NA; v_gene: TRBV4-3; j_gene: TRBJ2-3; CDR3aa: CASSQDGQLSTDTQYF; CDR3nt: TGCGCCAGCAGCCAAGACGGACAGCTGAGCACAGATACGCAGTATTTT
abundance: few; d_gene: NA; v_gene: TRBV7-3; j_gene: TRBJ2-5; CDR3aa: CASSPRGASEETQYF; CDR3nt: TGTGCCAGCAGCCCGAGGGGGGCTTCGGAAGAGACCCAGTACTTC
abundance: NA; d_gene: TRBD2; v_gene: TRBV7-2; j_gene: TRBJ2-3; CDR3aa: CASSLAWASGGAGDTQYF; CDR3nt: TGTGCCAGCAGCTTAGCGTGGGCTAGCGGGGGGGCTGGAGATACGCAGTATTTT
abundance: NA; d_gene: NA; v_gene: TRBV20-1; j_gene: TRBJ2-7; CDR3aa: CSASPGGNYEQYF; CDR3nt: TGCAGTGCTAGCCCAGGGGGGAACTACGAGCAGTACTTC
abundance: NA; d_gene: TRBD1; v_gene: TRBV2; j_gene: TRBJ2-7; CDR3aa: CPRGFGTGPYEQYF; CDR3nt: TGCCCGCGGGGTTTTGGGACAGGTCCCTACGAGCAGTACTTC
abundance: NA; d_gene: TRBD2; v_gene: TRBV7-9; j_gene: TRBJ2-7; CDR3aa: CASSSPGGLGSYEQYF; CDR3nt: TGTGCCAGCAGTTCCCCCGGGGGGTTGGGATCCTACGAGCAGTACTTC
abundance: NA; d_gene: TRBD2; v_gene: TRBV4-1; j_gene: TRBJ2-1; CDR3aa: CASSQRGGRDEQFF; CDR3nt: TGCGCCAGCAGCCAACGGGGGGGCCGTGATGAGCAGTTCTTC
abundance: NA; d_gene: NA; v_gene: TRBV4-1; j_gene: TRBJ2-7; CDR3aa: CASSQDLRQVGSHEQYF; CDR3nt: TGCGCCAGCAGCCAAGATCTTCGGCAGGTTGGGTCCCACGAGCAGTACTTC
abundance: NA; d_gene: TRBD2; v_gene: TRBV4-1; j_gene: TRBJ2-7; CDR3aa: CASSQRLAESSYNEQYF; CDR3nt: TGCGCCAGCAGCCAACGACTAGCGGAGAGCTCCTACAATGAGCAGTACTTC
abundance: many; d_gene: NA; v_gene: TRBV19; j_gene: TRBJ2-1; CDR3aa: CASSTLGRSDEQFF; CDR3nt: TGTGCCAGTAGTACGTTAGGTCGATCCGATGAGCAGTTCTTC
abundance: once; d_gene: TRBD2; v_gene: TRBV5-1; j_gene: TRBJ2-7; CDR3aa: CASSRGTSNDYEQYF; CDR3nt: TGCGCCAGCAGCCGCGGGACTAGCAATGACTACGAGCAGTACTTC
abundance: NA; d_gene: TRBD2; v_gene: TRBV27; j_gene: TRBJ2-3; CDR3aa: CASSSGRGGTDTQYF; CDR3nt: TGTGCCAGCAGTTCTGGGCGGGGGGGCACAGATACGCAGTATTTT
abundance: NA; d_gene: NA; v_gene: TRBV3-1; j_gene: TRBJ1-5; CDR3aa: CASSQDKSNQPQHF; CDR3nt: TGTGCCAGCAGTCAGGACAAAAGCAATCAGCCCCAGCATTTT
abundance: few; d_gene: TRBD2; v_gene: TRBV2; j_gene: TRBJ2-5; CDR3aa: CASSLAGAPQETQYF; CDR3nt: TGTGCCAGCTCACTAGCGGGGGCACCACAAGAGACCCAGTACTTC
abundance: NA; d_gene: NA; v_gene: TRBV29-1; j_gene: TRBJ1-2; CDR3aa: CSVEWQEGTGGYTF; CDR3nt: TGCAGCGTTGAGTGGCAGGAAGGGACGGGAGGCTACACCTTC
abundance: few; d_gene: NA; v_gene: TRBV12-3/TRBV12-4; j_gene: TRBJ1-1; CDR3aa: CASKPPAMNTEAFF; CDR3nt: TGTGCCAGCAAACCCCCGGCTATGAACACTGAAGCTTTCTTT
abundance: NA; d_gene: NA; v_gene: TRBV27; j_gene: TRBJ2-5; CDR3aa: CASSLEGSQKGTQYF; CDR3nt: TGTGCCAGCAGTCTGGAGGGCAGCCAAAAGGGGACCCAGTACTTC
abundance: NA; d_gene: NA; v_gene: TRBV12-3/TRBV12-4; j_gene: TRBJ1-1; CDR3aa: CASSLAGKNTEAFF; CDR3nt: TGTGCCAGCAGTTTAGCTGGGAAAAACACTGAAGCTTTCTTT
abundance: many; d_gene: NA; v_gene: TRBV3-1; j_gene: TRBJ2-7; CDR3aa: CASSHSYEQYF; CDR3nt: TGTGCCAGCAGTCACAGCTACGAGCAGTACTTC
abundance: few; d_gene: NA; v_gene: TRBV29-1; j_gene: TRBJ2-7; CDR3aa: CSVARSYEQYF; CDR3nt: TGCAGCGTTGCTCGTTCCTACGAGCAGTACTTC
abundance: many; d_gene: NA; v_gene: TRBV12-3/TRBV12-4; j_gene: TRBJ2-5; CDR3aa: CASTWSRETQYF; CDR3nt: TGTGCCAGCACTTGGAGCAGGGAGACCCAGTACTTC
abundance: few; d_gene: NA; v_gene: TRBV6-1; j_gene: TRBJ1-5; CDR3aa: CASSGRADSNQPQHF; CDR3nt: TGTGCCAGCAGCGGTCGGGCGGATAGCAATCAGCCCCAGCATTTT
abundance: NA; d_gene: TRBD1; v_gene: TRBV5-1; j_gene: TRBJ2-5; CDR3aa: CASSLGTGQAIQETQYF; CDR3nt: TGCGCCAGCAGCTTGGGTACGGGACAGGCGATCCAAGAGACCCAGTACTTC
abundance: NA; d_gene: NA; v_gene: TRBV9; j_gene: TRBJ2-2; CDR3aa: CASSVTQGPGELFF; CDR3nt: TGTGCCAGCAGCGTCACCCAGGGCCCCGGGGAGCTGTTTTTT
abundance: NA; d_gene: NA; v_gene: TRBV6-1; j_gene: TRBJ1-2; CDR3aa: CASSEARSGINSNYGYTF; CDR3nt: TGTGCCAGCAGTGAAGCGCGGTCAGGGATTAACTCAAACTATGGCTACACCTTC
abundance: NA; d_gene: NA; v_gene: TRBV27; j_gene: TRBJ2-5; CDR3aa: CASSSTQRAGEQYF; CDR3nt: TGTGCCAGCAGTTCGACCCAGCGGGCAGGGGAGCAGTACTTC
abundance: NA; d_gene: TRBD1; v_gene: TRBV7-9; j_gene: TRBJ1-6; CDR3aa: CASTGQGNSPPHF; CDR3nt: TGTGCCAGCACGGGACAGGGGAATTCACCCCCCCACTTT
abundance: NA; d_gene: NA; v_gene: TRBV7-9; j_gene: TRBJ2-7; CDR3aa: CASSSPDSFISYEQYF; CDR3nt: TGTGCCAGCAGCTCCCCGGACAGTTTCATCTCCTACGAGCAGTACTTC
abundance: NA; d_gene: NA; v_gene: TRBV7-9; j_gene: TRBJ1-4; CDR3aa: CASSLSEPERNEKLFF; CDR3nt: TGTGCCAGCAGCTTATCCGAACCCGAAAGGAATGAAAAACTGTTTTTT
abundance: NA; d_gene: NA; v_gene: TRBV6-1; j_gene: TRBJ2-5; CDR3aa: CAGSKSNPGTMGETQYF; CDR3nt: TGTGCCGGCAGTAAAAGTAACCCGGGGACAATGGGCGAGACCCAGTACTTC
abundance: NA; d_gene: NA; v_gene: TRBV9; j_gene: TRBJ2-1; CDR3aa: CASSVAVTTTDKLFF; CDR3nt: TGTGCCAGCAGCGTAGCAGTTACCACAACCGATAAGCTGTTCTTC
abundance: NA; d_gene: TRBD1; v_gene: TRBV6-6; j_gene: TRBJ1-6; CDR3aa: CASSTGGGSPLHF; CDR3nt: TGTGCCAGCAGTACAGGGGGCGGTTCACCCCTCCACTTT
abundance: few; d_gene: TRBD2; v_gene: TRBV24-1; j_gene: TRBJ2-3; CDR3aa: CATSEAGTVDTQYF; CDR3nt: TGTGCCACCAGTGAAGCGGGGACGGTAGATACGCAGTATTTT
abundance: NA; d_gene: TRBD1; v_gene: TRBV20-1; j_gene: TRBJ2-5; CDR3aa: CSASWDRGYNEQYF; CDR3nt: TGCAGTGCTAGTTGGGACAGGGGTTACAATGAGCAGTACTTC